Presented here are 25 T cell receptor beta chains from one specimen sequenced in a study of cytomegalovirus exposure and HLA in healthy donors. Primers for the PCR totalled 60 Vbeta and 13 Jbeta. Sequencing was performed with immunoSEQ multiplex PCR; in TCRdb, only in-frame clones are kept and a portion is missing. The sample consists of 250,000 to 350,000 clones, about four fifths of them appearing once. Input material: PBMCs. The origin of the receptors is a girl aged 2 to 9 in good health and CMV-seronegative.

This clone was observed a handful of times. The DNA of the CDR3 is TGTGCCAGCAGTTTGATCCTCGGGAGGGGAGGCGGGCAGTACTTC. Translating gives CASSLILGRGGGQYF. V gene TRBV28 combines with J gene TRBJ2-7; TRBD2 aligns across 8 bases. The CDR3 spans 15 residues. Losses at the gene ends were 3 bases for V and 9 bases for J; bases not matched to a gene: 13. Looked up from germline, CDR1 is MDHEN and CDR2 is SYDVKM.

The V call is TRBV5-4, the J call TRBJ2-4; the D gene is possibly TRBD1 (6 bases). This CDR3 spans 14 amino acids. V was shortened by 4 bases and J by 5 bases, with 13 bases between the two germline ends. Germline V lookup: CDR1 SGHNT, CDR2 YYREEE (reference sequence). CDR3 sequence reads: CASSPDSRQNIQYF. CDR3 in DNA: TGTGCCAGCAGCCCGGACAGTCGTCAAAACATTCAGTACTTC.

The chain is built from TRBV7-7 and TRBJ2-5; no firm D call. The CDR3 is 14 residues long. Germline lookup yields CDR1 SSHAT and CDR2 FNYEAQ (reference sequence). Trimming took off 5 bases at V and 5 bases at J, with 15 bases between the two ends. DNA of the CDR3: TGTGCCAGCAGCGCCGCGGCAGCCGTGGAGACCCAGTACTTC. Its protein is CASSAAAAVETQYF.

The chain combines TRBV2 with TRBJ2-7; D may be TRBD2 (5 bases). V lost 6 bases and J 3 bases, leaving 15 bases between the germline ends. This CDR3 spans 14 amino acids. Germline loops: CDR1 SNHLY, CDR2 FYNNEI. The CDR3 DNA reads as TGTGCCAGCAGCCTCGGACTTTCCTTCTACGAGCAGTACTTC. Protein sequence: CASSLGLSFYEQYF.

The rearrangement joins TRBV4-1 to TRBJ2-7; 10 nucleotides align to TRBD2. This CDR3 has 16 amino acids. CDR1 and CDR2 (germline): MGHRA, YSYEKL. V lost 3 bases and J lost 2; bases outside the gene matches: 7. In DNA form, the CDR3 reads TGCGCCAGCAGCCAGCTGGGGGGACTAGCGACCTACGAGCAGTACTTC. It translates to CASSQLGGLATYEQYF.

This clone has only one observation. The genes are TRBV30 and TRBJ2-7, with D hard to call. This CDR3 spans 11 amino acids. CDR1 and CDR2 from the germline V gene are GTSNPN and SVGIG (reference sequence). V dropped 1 base and J dropped 6 bases, with 7 bases sitting between them. CDR3 nucleotides: TGTGCCTGGAGTGGAGGTCCCGAGCAGTACTTC. Protein sequence: CAWSGGPEQYF.

The V gene is TRBV11-2, the J gene TRBJ2-2; 9 bases align to TRBD2. Germline V gives CDR1 SGHAT, CDR2 FQNNGV. This CDR3 spans 16 amino acids. V was clipped by 3 bases and J by 4 bases; unmatched bases: 6. CDR3 sequence (DNA): TGTGCCAGCAGCTTTAGAGCGGGGGGCACCACCGGGGAGCTGTTTTTT. This codes for CASSFRAGGTTGELFF. The complete variable domain, with remaining parts taken from reference TRBV11-2 and TRBJ2-2, reads EAGVAQSPRYKIIEKRQSVAFWCNPISGHATLYWYQQILGQGPKLLIQFQNNGVVDDSQLPKDRFSAERLKGVDSTLKIQPAKLEDSAVYLCASSFRAGGTTGELFFGEGSRLTVL.

The chain combines TRBV9 with TRBJ2-1; 10 bases line up with TRBD2. Germline CDR1 SGDLS, CDR2 YYNGEE. The CDR3 length is 16 residues. After removal of 4 bases from V and 7 bases from J, the junction contained 11 bases not matched to a gene. The CDR3 bases are TGTGCCAGCAGCCCTAGGGGTAGCGGGAGGTGGAATGAGCAGTTCTTC. Translating it yields CASSPRGSGRWNEQFF.

This clone occurred a few times. This chain joins TRBV28 and TRBJ2-1; no definite D call. V shed 4 bases and J shed 8 bases, with 6 bases lying between them. The CDR3 covers 11 residues. Germline V gives CDR1 MDHEN, CDR2 SYDVKM. The CDR3 region has the DNA TGTGCCAGCAGTTACCGCGATGAGCAGTTCTTC. It translates to CASSYRDEQFF.

CDR3: CTSSQVLAGDADTQYF. Here the CDR3 DNA reads TGCACCAGCAGCCAGGTACTAGCGGGAGACGCAGATACGCAGTATTTT. The chain has TRBV1 and TRBJ2-3; the table gives TRBD2 as D, unverified against the DNA. TRBV1 is described as a pseudogene. This CDR3 comprises 16 residues.

V usage is TRBV5-1 and J usage is TRBJ2-1; D may be TRBD2 (7 bases). This CDR3 is 16 amino acids long. V shed 4 bases and J shed 0 bases, with 14 bases lying between them. Germline lookup yields CDR1 SGHRS and CDR2 YFSETQ. The CDR3 DNA sequence: TGCGCCAGCAGCCCCCGAGGGGGGGACTCCTACAATGAGCAGTTCTTC. Protein sequence: CASSPRGGDSYNEQFF.

This clone has more than one count but fewer than ten. The gene calls are TRBV4-1 and TRBJ2-3; no clear D gene. This CDR3 has 14 amino acids. The germline V gene encodes CDR1 MGHRA and CDR2 YSYEKL. V lost 4 bases and J lost 3, with 11 bases in between. The CDR3 bases are TGCGCCAGCAGCCCGCACTTGTTGACAGATACGCAGTATTTT. This sequence encodes CASSPHLLTDTQYF.

This clone was counted between two and nine times. The chain links TRBV30 to TRBJ2-5; D is unclear. V was clipped by 0 bases and J by 7 bases, with 15 bases between them. This CDR3 is 14 amino acids long. From germline, CDR1 is GTSNPN and CDR2 SVGIG (reference sequence). The DNA of the CDR3 is TGTGCCTGGAGTGTACCGTCCCAGGCAGGGACCCAGTACTTC. It translates to CAWSVPSQAGTQYF.

V and J are TRBV7-3 and TRBJ2-7, with TRBD2 as a possible D gene (6 bases). The CDR3 runs 15 residues. Germline CDR1 reads SGHTA; CDR2 reads FQGTGA. Trimming shortened V by 1 base and J by 2 bases, and 12 bases separated the two germline ends. CDR3 in amino acids: CASSLNGGIPYEQYF. As DNA, the CDR3 is TGTGCCAGCAGCTTAAACGGCGGGATCCCCTACGAGCAGTACTTC.

The rearrangement links TRBV28 to TRBJ2-2; D unclear. The CDR3 length is 13 residues. Germline assignment: CDR1 MDHEN and CDR2 SYDVKM. V lost 7 bases and J lost 6, with 12 bases in between. The CDR3 DNA sequence: TGTGCCAGCACCCTCGTGCGGTCCGGGGAGCTGTTTTTT. This translates into CASTLVRSGELFF. Combining the CDR3 with reference TRBV28 and TRBJ2-2 gives the whole variable domain DVKVTQSSRYLVKRTGEKVFLECVQDMDHENMFWYRQDPGLGLRLIYFSYDVKMKEKGDIPEGYSVSREKKERFSLILESASTNQTSMYLCASTLVRSGELFFGEGSRLTVL.

The V and J genes are TRBV11-2 and TRBJ2-5, with TRBD2 identical over 10 bases. Germline trimming cut 2 bases from V and 4 bases from J; bases unmatched to any gene: 7. Looked up from germline, CDR1 is SGHAT and CDR2 is FQNNGV. The CDR3 length is 16 residues. DNA for the CDR3: TGTGCCAGCAGCTTACCGTGGAGCGGGGGGGCAGAGACCCAGTACTTC. This gives the protein CASSLPWSGGAETQYF.

The J gene is TRBJ2-5, the V gene TRBV7-7, with D possibly matching TRBD2 (5 bases). V gave up 0 bases and J gave up 8 bases, with 10 bases separating them. Germline CDR1 SSHAT, CDR2 FNYEAQ (reference sequence). There are 13 residues in the CDR3. The CDR3 loop reads CASSLADGGTQYF. CDR3 sequence (DNA): TGTGCCAGCAGCTTAGCAGATGGAGGTACCCAGTACTTC.

This chain links TRBV28 with TRBJ2-7; 7 nucleotides line up with TRBD1. The V gene end was trimmed by 6 bases and the J gene end by 6 bases; junction bases not matched to a gene: 11. Germline lookup yields CDR1 MDHEN and CDR2 SYDVKM. The CDR3 has 14 residues. CDR3 loop: CASRHTGVIGEQYF. In DNA form, the CDR3 reads TGTGCCAGCAGACATACAGGGGTTATTGGCGAGCAGTACTTC.

This chain links TRBV27 with TRBJ1-2, with a tentative D call TRBD1 (6 bases). The germline V gene encodes CDR1 MNHEY and CDR2 SMNVEV (reference sequence). V dropped 4 bases and J dropped 4 bases, with 10 bases sitting between them. The CDR3 has 13 residues. The CDR3 reads CASSYGGLYGYTF. CDR3 DNA: TGTGCCAGCAGTTACGGGGGGCTCTATGGCTACACCTTC.

This rearrangement joins TRBV6-1 to TRBJ1-1; D may be TRBD1 (5 bases). The CDR3 extends over 13 amino acids. Trimming shortened V by 7 bases and J by 1 base, and 10 bases separated the two germline ends. In germline, CDR1 is MNHNS, CDR2 SASEGT. DNA for the CDR3: TGTGCCAGCACTAGGGGCACGAACACTGAAGCTTTCTTT. It translates to CASTRGTNTEAFF.

The CDR3 DNA follows: TGTGCCAGCAGCTTGGCGGGAGAAGATAACTATGGCTACACCTTC. It encodes CASSLAGEDNYGYTF. The chain employs TRBV5-6 and TRBJ1-2; D is unclear. The CDR3 is 15 residues long. Germline CDR1 is SGHDT and CDR2 is YYEEEE. V dropped 0 bases and J dropped 1 base, with 10 bases sitting between them.

The CDR3 here is CASSPPKGVPGGSGSGANVLTF. The DNA of the CDR3 is TGTGCCAGCTCACCACCGAAAGGAGTCCCGGGAGGCAGCGGCTCTGGGGCCAACGTCCTGACTTTC. The chain carries TRBV18 and TRBJ2-6, with 7 positions matching TRBD2. From germline, CDR1 is KGHSH and CDR2 LQKENI. V trimming: 0 bases; J trimming: 0 bases; junction bases outside the gene matches: 17. CDR3 length equals 22 residues.

The chain couples TRBV7-6 to TRBJ1-1, with D perhaps matching TRBD1 (6 bases). V gave up 1 base and J gave up 0 bases, with 21 bases separating them. In germline, CDR1 is SGHVS, CDR2 FNYEAQ. This CDR3 is 19 amino acids long. Here the CDR3 reads CASSLGEWGGEGMNTEAFF. The CDR3 DNA sequence: TGTGCCAGCAGCTTAGGAGAGTGGGGGGGCGAAGGAATGAACACTGAAGCTTTCTTT.

V gene TRBV7-8 combines with J gene TRBJ2-7; 7 nucleotides agree with TRBD1. This CDR3 has 15 amino acids. Germline assignment: CDR1 SGHVS and CDR2 FQNEAQ. With V trimmed by 5 bases and J by 2 bases, 9 bases remained unmatched. This chain's CDR3 is CASSTRQGGTYEQYF. CDR3 nucleotide sequence: TGTGCCAGCAGCACCCGACAGGGTGGGACCTACGAGCAGTACTTC.

This clone was observed once. The chain combines TRBV30 with TRBJ1-2; 10 bases align to TRBD1. V lost 0 bases, J lost 7 bases, and 5 bases stayed unmatched. The CDR3 sequence is 14 residues long. CDR1 and CDR2 (germline): GTSNPN, SVGIG (reference sequence). This CDR3 is CAWSVRTGGGGYTF. CDR3 nucleotide sequence: TGTGCCTGGAGTGTTCGGACAGGGGGAGGTGGCTACACCTTC.